Below, 17 T cell receptor beta chains from the same sample are listed, as sequenced in a study of T cells in tuberculosis (dated by TCRdb to between 2018 and 2020). PBMC were thawed, rested overnight, stained with a GMM-loaded CD1B tetramer, a Live/Dead dye and anti-CD3, and then sorted on a FACS Aria II. C32 glucose monomycolate purified from Rhodococcus equi was loaded onto CD1B tetramers. The method was the immunoSEQ multiplex PCR assay. As stored in TCRdb, this immuneACCESS dataset retains in-frame rearrangements with V and J assigned. A fraction of the clones does not appear; measured against another copy, unresolved V genes explain less than half of the discrepancy, and the remainder lacks a known reason. This sample gives about 58,000 clones in total; approximately 88% of them show up just once. 20% to 25% of the sample belongs to the ten largest clones. The sequencing input was CD1b-GMM tetramer-negative cells sorted from PBMCs. Taken with the paper, the label for cell subset or site translates to: T cells not binding CD1B-GMM tetramer, sorted from same donor. The receptor source for this set is an adult woman with latent tuberculosis.

The gene calls are TRBV9 and TRBJ2-6; tentative D call: TRBD2 (6 bases). Trimming took 3 bases from V and 1 from J, leaving 11 bases between them. Germline V gene sequence: CDR1 SGDLS, CDR2 YYNGEE. This CDR3 spans 16 amino acids. CDR3 bases: TGTGCCAGCAGCGCTTCACGGGGGTCTGGGGCCAACGTCCTGACTTTC. Protein sequence: CASSASRGSGANVLTF.

This chain links TRBV18 with TRBJ2-6, with 13 nucleotides matching TRBD2. This CDR3 contains 17 residues. The germline gives CDR1 KGHSH, CDR2 LQKENI. V lost 2 bases to trimming and J lost 2 bases; unmatched junction nucleotides: 0. CDR3 residues: CASSPGLAGAGANVLTF. Here the CDR3 DNA reads TGTGCCAGCTCACCAGGACTAGCGGGAGCTGGGGCCAACGTCCTGACTTTC.

The chain is built from TRBV6-5 and TRBJ2-5; 7 bases fit TRBD1. Looked up from germline, CDR1 is MNHEY and CDR2 is SVGAGI. J gave up 5 bases and V 2 bases, and 5 bases lay outside the gene matches. The CDR3 totals 14 residues. The CDR3 DNA reads as TGTGCCAGCAGTTACGGGACAGTAACGGAGACCCAGTACTTC. Translated: CASSYGTVTETQYF.

This chain links TRBV14 with TRBJ1-2, with unresolved D. V lost 4 bases to trimming and J lost 8 bases, with 11 bases between them. This CDR3 region has 12 residues. In germline, CDR1 is SGHDN, CDR2 FVKESK. The CDR3 DNA is TGTGCCAGCAGCCGCGGGGTTAGCGGCTACACCTTC. Translated, it gives CASSRGVSGYTF. Drawing the rest from reference TRBV14 and TRBJ1-2, the complete variable domain is EAGVTQFPSHSVIEKGQTVTLRCDPISGHDNLYWYRRVMGKEIKFLLHFVKESKQDESGMPNNRFLAERTGGTYSTLKVQPAELEDSGVYFCASSRGVSGYTFGSGTRLTVV.

This clone has only one observation. V gene TRBV30 combines with J gene TRBJ2-3; D unclear. Germline V gene lookup returns CDR1 GTSNPN and CDR2 SVGIG (reference sequence). V lost 5 bases and J 4 bases, leaving 16 bases between the germline ends. This CDR3 is built from 14 residues. CDR3 amino acids: CAWQLTQKPDTQYF. CDR3 nucleotides: TGTGCCTGGCAACTAACGCAGAAACCAGATACGCAGTATTTT.

This chain uses TRBV11-1 with TRBJ2-2; no firm D call. The V end lost 8 bases, the J end lost 2 bases, and 9 bases lay between the germline ends. The V gene's germline CDR1 is SGHAT and CDR2 FQDESV (reference sequence). This CDR3 is built from 13 residues. This chain's CDR3 is CASSIRNTGELFF. The CDR3 nucleotides are TGTGCCAGCTCGATTAGAAACACCGGGGAGCTGTTTTTT.

The chain joins TRBV18 to TRBJ2-7; 10 bases align to TRBD1. The CDR3 totals 13 residues. Per the germline V gene, CDR1 is KGHSH and CDR2 is LQKENI. The V and J ends lost 10 bases and 5 bases, in that order; junction bases with no gene match: 8. The CDR3: CATSTGGLNEQYF. The CDR3 DNA is TGTGCCACCTCGACAGGGGGCCTGAACGAGCAGTACTTC.

The rearrangement uses TRBV7-2 and TRBJ2-3, with D possibly TRBD1 on 5 matching bases. The CDR3 consists of 13 residues. CDR1 and CDR2 (germline): SGHTA, FQGNSA. Trimming left V 4 bases short and J 8 bases short, with 13 bases between. CDR3 sequence reads: CASSSQGYATQYF. The DNA of the CDR3 is TGTGCCAGCAGCTCCCAGGGCTACGCTACGCAGTATTTT.

The gene calls are TRBV27 and TRBJ2-7; D gene uncertain. V lost 3 bases to trimming and J lost 0 bases, with 6 bases between them. This CDR3 region has 13 residues. Germline V CDR1 and CDR2: MNHEY, SMNVEV (reference sequence). The CDR3 nucleotides read TGTGCCAGCAGTTTTAGGAGCTCCTACGAGCAGTACTTC. Translated, it gives CASSFRSSYEQYF.

V usage is TRBV4-1 and J usage is TRBJ2-7; tentatively, D is TRBD2 (7 bases). Germline assignment: CDR1 MGHRA and CDR2 YSYEKL. Between the trimmed V and J ends, which lost 4 bases and 7 bases, there was a span of 17 bases. The CDR3 totals 14 residues. CDR3 in DNA: TGCGCCAGCAGCCCCGGTCCCGGGGGGCGGGAGCAGTACTTC. Translated, it gives CASSPGPGGREQYF.

This chain joins TRBV6-4 and TRBJ2-1, with TRBD2 identical over 7 bases. Germline V CDR1 and CDR2: MRHNA, SNTAGT. With 2 bases clipped from V and 10 bases from J, the junction kept 14 bases outside the gene matches. CDR3 length equals 16 residues. The chain's CDR3 is CASSDNSGGGASEQFF. The DNA for the CDR3 is TGTGCCAGCAGTGACAATTCGGGAGGAGGGGCGTCGGAGCAGTTCTTC.

The gene calls are TRBV5-1 and TRBJ2-1; D remains unclear. The germline V gene encodes CDR1 SGHRS and CDR2 YFSETQ. The CDR3 extends over 14 amino acids. Trimming took 1 base from V and 8 from J, leaving 13 bases between them. DNA for the CDR3: TGCGCCAGCAGCTTGTTGGCCTCCCGGGATGAGCAGTTCTTC. Its translation is CASSLLASRDEQFF.

The chain joins TRBV4-3 to TRBJ2-7; TRBD1 matches at 7 bases. The V and J ends lost 1 base and 7 bases, in that order; junction bases with no gene match: 10. The CDR3 has 15 residues. The V gene's germline CDR1 is LGHNA and CDR2 YSLEER. The CDR3 here is CASSQGQGLGFEQYF. CDR3 DNA sequence: TGCGCCAGCAGCCAAGGACAGGGATTAGGATTTGAGCAGTACTTC.

CDR3 DNA: TGTGCCAGCAGTACCGGGACAGGGGGCTATGGCTACACCTTC. As protein: CASSTGTGGYGYTF. This chain joins TRBV2 and TRBJ1-2, with 11 positions matching TRBD1. Germline V gene lookup returns CDR1 SNHLY and CDR2 FYNNEI. CDR3 size: 14 residues. J lost 4 bases, V lost 5 bases, and 3 bases had no gene match.

This sequence joins TRBV2 and TRBJ2-7; D gene ambiguous. CDR3 length: 14 amino acids. From germline, CDR1 is SNHLY and CDR2 FYNNEI. With 3 bases removed from V and 0 bases from J, the gap between germline ends came to 9 bases. CDR3 region: CASSDYSRSYEQYF. Here the CDR3 DNA reads TGTGCCAGCAGTGATTACAGCCGCTCCTACGAGCAGTACTTC.

This clone was seen only once. The chain's CDR3 is CASSEAVYSNQPQHF. CDR3 DNA sequence: TGTGCCAGCAGTGAAGCTGTGTATAGCAATCAGCCCCAGCATTTT. The rearrangement joins TRBV6-1 to TRBJ1-5; D remains unclear. The CDR3 is 15 amino acids. The germline V gene has CDR1 MNHNS and CDR2 SASEGT. With 0 bases removed from V and 0 bases from J, the gap between germline ends came to 6 bases.

The rearrangement links TRBV29-1 to TRBJ2-3; tentatively, D is TRBD1 (5 bases). Trimming removed 3 bases at V and 5 bases at J, with 9 bases between. Per the germline V gene, CDR1 is SQVTM and CDR2 is ANQGSEA. The CDR3 sequence is 12 residues long. The CDR3 bases are TGCAGCGTTGACCTAGGGGTAGATACGCAGTATTTT. Translating it yields CSVDLGVDTQYF.